The rows below give T cell receptor beta chains drawn from one sample of a study of blood T cell repertoires in COVID-19. Here immunoSEQ multiplex PCR was the method, and the copy in TCRdb shows in-frame clones only, minus some. The sample has about 52,000 clones; 85% to 90% are singletons. The sequencing sample was made of peripheral blood. The receptors originated from a human donor in a cohort sampled during active COVID-19. CDR3s include the opening cysteine and the closing phenylalanine or tryptophan. Each record gives: V gene, clone size, D gene, J gene, CDR3 DNA, CDR3 protein. A D gene is named only where the DNA matches it firmly. The size field is filled for only some rows; it gives once, few, many or a size class.

>TRBV9|NA|NA|TRBJ2-2
TGTGCCAGCAGCTCACCAGAGAACACCGGGGAGCTGTTTTTT
CASSSPENTGELFF
>TRBV28|NA|TRBD2|TRBJ2-7
TGTGCCAGCAATACCGGCGGGGGGGAGGACTACGAGCAGTACTTC
CASNTGGGEDYEQYF
>TRBV6-5|NA|NA|TRBJ2-7
TGTGCCAGCAGTAACGTTCTCGAGCCGGCCTACGAGCAGTACTTC
CASSNVLEPAYEQYF
>TRBV9|NA|NA|TRBJ1-1
TGTGCCAGCAGCGGAACAGGGTATCGGCACACTGAAGCTTTCTTT
CASSGTGYRHTEAFF
>TRBV3-1/TRBV3-2|once|NA|TRBJ2-2
TGTGCCAGCAGCCAAGATTTGGGGGCGGGGGAGCTGTTTTTT
CASSQDLGAGELFF
>TRBV5-6|NA|NA|TRBJ2-7
TGTGCCAGCAGCTCGAGAGTGGGCTCCAGGGGCGAGCAGTACTTC
CASSSRVGSRGEQYF
>TRBV28|NA|TRBD1|TRBJ2-5
TGTGCCAGCAGTTTCCAGGACAGGGCAAAGACCCAGTACTTC
CASSFQDRAKTQYF
>TRBV30|NA|NA|TRBJ1-1
TGTGCCTGGAGTGTAGGGCTGGGAGGGACTGAAGCTTTCTTT
CAWSVGLGGTEAFF
>TRBV19|NA|NA|TRBJ2-7
TGTGCCAGTAGCCGTCAGGGGTTGTACGAGCAGTACTTC
CASSRQGLYEQYF
>TRBV28|NA|NA|TRBJ2-4
TGTGCCAGCAGTTTGCAGGGGGGCCAAAACATTCAGTACTTC
CASSLQGGQNIQYF
>TRBV19|NA|NA|TRBJ2-2
TGTGCCAGTAGTCCCCGGAGGCGGGCGAACACCGGGGAGCTGTTTTTT
CASSPRRRANTGELFF
>TRBV4-2|NA|TRBD2|TRBJ2-5
TGTGCCAGCAGCCAAGATTTAGGGACTAGCAGCCAGACCCAGTACTTC
CASSQDLGTSSQTQYF
>TRBV29-1|NA|TRBD1|TRBJ2-1
TGCAGCGTTTCGACAGGGGGATACAATGAGCAGTTCTTC
CSVSTGGYNEQFF
>TRBV24-1|once|TRBD1|TRBJ1-4
TGTGCCACCAGCCAGGGGGCGAGAGAAAAACTGTTTTTT
CATSQGAREKLFF
>TRBV2|NA|NA|TRBJ1-2
TGTGCCAGCACTGGACAGAGAGGACCCTATGGCTACACCTTC
CASTGQRGPYGYTF
>TRBV19|NA|TRBD1|TRBJ2-7
TGTGCCAGTAGTATCTCCGGGCAGGGGGCGAGGGACGAGCAGTACTTC
CASSISGQGARDEQYF
>TRBV27|NA|TRBD2|TRBJ2-2
TGTGCCAGCTACTTAGCGGGGCCGGCCGGGGAGCTGTTTTTT
CASYLAGPAGELFF
>TRBV9|NA|TRBD1|TRBJ2-7
TGTGCCAGCAGCGAGGGACAGGGGGCCGGCTACGAGCAGTACTTC
CASSEGQGAGYEQYF
>TRBV29-1|NA|NA|TRBJ2-3
TGCAGCGTCGATAACCGGGAAAGCACAGATACGCAGTATTTT
CSVDNRESTDTQYF
>TRBV6-5|NA|NA|TRBJ1-2
TGTGCCAGCAGCCCAACAGTCATCCGGCCCTATGGCTACACCTTC
CASSPTVIRPYGYTF
>TRBV28|once|NA|TRBJ1-6
TGTGCCAGCAGTGCTCGAGAAGGGTCGGGGTCCTATAATTCACCCCTCCACTTT
CASSAREGSGSYNSPLHF
>TRBV7-2|NA|TRBD1|TRBJ1-4
TGTGCCAGCAGCCAAGGGACAGAAGATGAAAAACTGTTTTTT
CASSQGTEDEKLFF
>TRBV9|NA|NA|TRBJ2-7
TGTGCCAGCAGCTTAGGGGTTAGCGGACTTTCCTACGAGCAGTACTTC
CASSLGVSGLSYEQYF
>TRBV6-5|NA|NA|TRBJ2-2
TGTGCCAGCAGTTCCCCCGGGGGCACCGGGGAGCTGTTTTTT
CASSSPGGTGELFF
>TRBV28|NA|TRBD1|TRBJ1-5
TGTGCCAGCAGCCCTTCGACAGGGGGCCATCAGCCCCAGCATTTT
CASSPSTGGHQPQHF
>TRBV19|NA|TRBD1|TRBJ1-2
TGTGCCAGTAGTATAGCCCCAGGGGGATCGAACTATGGCTACACCTTC
CASSIAPGGSNYGYTF
>TRBV5-1|NA|TRBD1|TRBJ2-7
TGCGCCAGCAGCGTAGACAGGGATCCCCACGAGCAGTACTTC
CASSVDRDPHEQYF
>TRBV18|NA|NA|TRBJ1-2
TGTGCCAGCTCGCCAATTTCGGGGGATGGTGGCTACACCTTC
CASSPISGDGGYTF
>TRBV7-7|NA|NA|TRBJ2-1
TGTGCTAGCAGCTTAGGTTATGCAGGGCTGGGCAATGAGCAGTTCTTC
CASSLGYAGLGNEQFF
>TRBV18|once|NA|TRBJ1-3
TGTGCCAGCTCACCAGGGGAGAACTCTGGAAACACCATATATTTT
CASSPGENSGNTIYF
>TRBV5-5|NA|NA|TRBJ2-1
TGTGCCAGCAGCACCCAGTGGGCCATCAATGAGCAGTTCTTC
CASSTQWAINEQFF
>TRBV4-3|NA|TRBD2|TRBJ2-2
TGCGCCAGCAGCCCAACTAGCGGGTGGAACACCGGGGAGCTGTTTTTT
CASSPTSGWNTGELFF
>TRBV19|NA|NA|TRBJ2-7
TGTGCCAGTAGTCAGCGGACGGGAGCCTACGAGCAGTACTTC
CASSQRTGAYEQYF
>TRBV11-2|NA|TRBD2|TRBJ2-2
TGTGCCAGCAGCCCCCGGGGCGGGAGTTCTCCGAACACCGGGGAGCTGTTTTTT
CASSPRGGSSPNTGELFF
>TRBV28|NA|TRBD1|TRBJ1-1
TGTGCCAGCAGCAGCAGGGGGCAGGAGTACACTGAAGCTTTCTTT
CASSSRGQEYTEAFF
>TRBV2|NA|NA|TRBJ1-4
TGTGCCAGCAGTGACAGGGGCTTTAATGAAAAACTGTTTTTT
CASSDRGFNEKLFF
>TRBV2|NA|TRBD2|TRBJ2-7
TGTGCCAGCAGTGAACTAGGACTAGCGGGAGGGATGGACGAGCAGTACTTC
CASSELGLAGGMDEQYF
>TRBV7-9|NA|NA|TRBJ2-3
TGTGCCAGCAGCCCCCCCCGGAGCACAGATACGCAGTATTTT
CASSPPRSTDTQYF
>TRBV5-1|NA|NA|TRBJ2-3
TGCGCCAGCAGCTCCTTAGCGAGTGCGAACACAGATACGCAGTATTTT
CASSSLASANTDTQYF
>TRBV4-1|few|NA|TRBJ1-3
TGCGCCAGCAGCCAAGTATCTAACTCTGGAAACACCATATATTTT
CASSQVSNSGNTIYF
>TRBV6-1|NA|NA|TRBJ1-3
TGTGCCAGCAGTGACAGGGCAACTGGAAACACCATATATTTT
CASSDRATGNTIYF
>TRBV30|NA|NA|TRBJ2-1
TGTGCCTGGAGTGGGACACCCTACAATGAGCAGTTCTTC
CAWSGTPYNEQFF
>TRBV2|once|NA|TRBJ2-7
TGTGCCAGCAGTGACTCTTGGAGGGCAACCTACGAGCAGTACTTC
CASSDSWRATYEQYF
>TRBV3-1/TRBV3-2|once|NA|TRBJ2-1
TGTGCCAGCAGCCAAGTAGCGGAGGCCTACAATGAGCAGTTCTTC
CASSQVAEAYNEQFF
>TRBV28|NA|TRBD2|TRBJ2-1
TGTGCCAGCGGTAACGGAGGACTAGCGCGGGTAAATGAGCAGTTCTTC
CASGNGGLARVNEQFF
>TRBV6-5|once|TRBD2|TRBJ2-7
TGTGCCAGCAGACCTAGCGGTTCGACCTACGAGCAGTACTTC
CASRPSGSTYEQYF
>TRBV5-1|NA|TRBD2|TRBJ2-3
TGCGCCAGCAGCTCCGGACTAGCGGATTATACGCAGTATTTT
CASSSGLADYTQYF
>TRBV9|few|NA|TRBJ2-5
TGTGCCAGCAGCGAGGATGTAGTAGGGGCGGAGACCCAGTACTTC
CASSEDVVGAETQYF
>TRBV15|NA|NA|TRBJ1-1
TGTGCCACCAGCAGCGACAGGCTGAACACTGAAGCTTTCTTT
CATSSDRLNTEAFF
>TRBV6-5|NA|TRBD1|TRBJ2-7
TGTGCCAGCAGCTCTGACAGGGGATACGAGCAGTACTTC
CASSSDRGYEQYF
>TRBV15|few|NA|TRBJ2-7
TGTGCCACCAGCAGAGCTCCGGACTCTAGCTACGAGCAGTACTTC
CATSRAPDSSYEQYF
>TRBV18|NA|TRBD1|TRBJ1-1
TGTGCCAGCTCATCCCTTCTTCACAGGGGGGGGGAGAACACTGAAGCTTTCTTT
CASSSLLHRGGENTEAFF
>TRBV29-1|NA|TRBD1|TRBJ2-7
TGCAGCGTTGAAGGGAGGGACAGGGGCTACTACGAGCAGTACTTC
CSVEGRDRGYYEQYF